This TCR beta chain comes out of a study of blood T cell repertoires in COVID-19. Study information: Samples of COVID-19 (acute and convalescent) were obtained from the United States, Italy and Spain.

Participants were aged 18 to 89 years from roughly 25 US areas. Self-reported history from a screening survey and questionnaire set each donor's cohort. J lost 3 bases, V lost 4 bases, and 12 bases had no gene match. From germline, CDR1 is SGHVS and CDR2 FQNEAQ. The CDR3 is 16 residues long. Original analysis: Cell counts per sample came from amplifying reference gene primers. Here immunoSEQ multiplex PCR was the method, and the copy in TCRdb shows in-frame clones only, minus some. The D gene and trimming were derived from the DNA, and the V and J assignments and clone size from that table. This sample has about 180,000 clones; approximately 78% occur once, and the top ten carry 15% to 20%.

The sequence was collected from a woman between 50 and 59 years old who had recovered from COVID-19. The chain employs TRBV7-8 and TRBJ2-7, with 7 bases matching TRBD2. Sequenced input: PBMCs or T cells enriched from blood (not recorded which). Here the CDR3 DNA reads TGTGCCAGCAGCTCCTCTGGGGCTAGCGGACACTACGAGCAGTACTTC. This gives the protein CASSSSGASGHYEQYF.